The rows below give T cell receptor beta chains drawn from one sample of a study of blood T cell repertoires in COVID-19. Libraries were prepared by immunoSEQ multiplex PCR; TCRdb keeps only in-frame clonotypes and omits some of them. The data contain 200,000 to 300,000 clones, roughly 85% of them singletons. The sequenced sample consisted of peripheral blood. The receptors were gathered from a woman aged 18-29 years with acute or convalescent COVID-19. Both conserved end residues are trimmed from each CDR3. The listing skips clone size in some rows; elsewhere it reads once, few, many or a size class.

abundance: few
v_gene: TRBV27
CDR3aa: ASSSGMNTEAF

abundance: NA
v_gene: TRBV9
CDR3aa: ASSVVALAGPGELF

abundance: once
v_gene: TRBV30
CDR3aa: AWRAAGGFNEQF

abundance: NA
v_gene: TRBV19
CDR3aa: ASTFSGNTEAF

abundance: NA
v_gene: TRBV6-2/TRBV6-3
CDR3aa: ASSPAHNLAGAYNEQF

abundance: NA
v_gene: TRBV15
CDR3aa: ATSRGLGQTNTEAF

abundance: NA
v_gene: TRBV11-1
CDR3aa: ASSRGQGVEAF

abundance: NA
v_gene: TRBV19
CDR3aa: ASSPGTSATDTQY

abundance: NA
v_gene: TRBV4-3
CDR3aa: ASSPSGQTSATNEKLF

abundance: NA
v_gene: TRBV18
CDR3aa: ASSPNYTPTQPQH

abundance: NA
v_gene: TRBV29-1
CDR3aa: SVGQAGYEQY

abundance: NA
v_gene: TRBV4-2
CDR3aa: ASSHRTAVLH

abundance: NA
v_gene: TRBV3-1/TRBV3-2
CDR3aa: ASSSVQGWAEAF

abundance: NA
v_gene: TRBV6-2/TRBV6-3
CDR3aa: ASSYIGGRYYNEQF

abundance: NA
v_gene: TRBV11-3
CDR3aa: ASKPSSGNTIY

abundance: once
v_gene: TRBV28
CDR3aa: ASSTGTSSWRNTIY